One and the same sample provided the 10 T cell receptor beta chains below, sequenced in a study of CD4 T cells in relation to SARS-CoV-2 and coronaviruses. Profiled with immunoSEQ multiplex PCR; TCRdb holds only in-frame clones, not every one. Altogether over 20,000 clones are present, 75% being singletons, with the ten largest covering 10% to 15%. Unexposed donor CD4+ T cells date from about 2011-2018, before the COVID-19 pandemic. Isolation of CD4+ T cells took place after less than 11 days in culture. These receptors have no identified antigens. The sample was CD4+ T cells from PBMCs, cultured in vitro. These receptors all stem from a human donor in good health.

CDR3 nucleotides: TGCAGCGGAGACAGGGGGCAGAACACTGAAGCTTTCTTT. Its protein is CSGDRGQNTEAFF. The rearrangement links TRBV29-1 to TRBJ1-1; 10 nucleotides align to TRBD1. The CDR3 has 13 residues. With 7 bases clipped from V and 1 base from J, the junction kept 3 bases outside the gene matches. The germline V gene has CDR1 SQVTM and CDR2 ANQGSEA.

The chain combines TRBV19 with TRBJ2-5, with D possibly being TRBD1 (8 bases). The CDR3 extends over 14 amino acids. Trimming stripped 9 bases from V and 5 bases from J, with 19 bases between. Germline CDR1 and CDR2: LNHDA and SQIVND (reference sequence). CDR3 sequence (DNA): TGTGCCAGCAGAGAAACAGGGGGGGGCGAGACCCAGTACTTC. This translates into CASRETGGGETQYF.

The CDR3, as DNA: TGTGCCAGCAGTGATCTCGCGGGAGGACGGCCCGATACGCAGTATTTT. Translation: CASSDLAGGRPDTQYF. The rearrangement uses TRBV2 and TRBJ2-3; TRBD2 aligns across 8 bases. CDR1 and CDR2 (germline): SNHLY, FYNNEI. V gave up 3 bases and J gave up 6 bases; unmatched junction bases: 11. The CDR3 has 16 amino acids. The full variable domain, its missing parts supplied by reference TRBV2 and TRBJ2-3, is EPEVTQTPSHQVTQMGQEVILRCVPISNHLYFYWYRQILGQKVEFLVSFYNNEISEKSEIFDDQFSVERPDGSNFTLKIRSTKLEDSAMYFCASSDLAGGRPDTQYFGPGTRLTVL.

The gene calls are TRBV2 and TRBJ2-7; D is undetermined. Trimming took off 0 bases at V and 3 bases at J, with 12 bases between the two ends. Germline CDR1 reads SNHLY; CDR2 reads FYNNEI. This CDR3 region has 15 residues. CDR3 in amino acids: CASSEARLEYYEQYF. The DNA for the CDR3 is TGTGCCAGCAGTGAAGCGCGCCTAGAATACTACGAGCAGTACTTC.

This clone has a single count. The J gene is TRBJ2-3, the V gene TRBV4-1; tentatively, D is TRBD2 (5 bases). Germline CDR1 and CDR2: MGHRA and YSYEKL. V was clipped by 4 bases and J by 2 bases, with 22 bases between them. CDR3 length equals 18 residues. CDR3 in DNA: TGCGCCAGCAGCCGGTCCGGGATTGCGAGCGGTCCCACAGATACGCAGTATTTT. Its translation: CASSRSGIASGPTDTQYF.

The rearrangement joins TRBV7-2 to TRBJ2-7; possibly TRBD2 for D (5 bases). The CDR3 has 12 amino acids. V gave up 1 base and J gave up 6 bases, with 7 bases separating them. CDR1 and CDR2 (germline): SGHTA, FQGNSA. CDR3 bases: TGTGCCAGCAGCTTAGATGCGGGCGAGCAGTACTTC. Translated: CASSLDAGEQYF.

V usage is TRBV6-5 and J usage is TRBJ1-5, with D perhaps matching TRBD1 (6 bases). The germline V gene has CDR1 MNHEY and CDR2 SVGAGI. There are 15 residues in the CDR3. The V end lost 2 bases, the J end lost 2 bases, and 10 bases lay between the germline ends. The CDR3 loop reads CASSYDRTGNQPQHF. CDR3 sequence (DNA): TGTGCCAGCAGTTACGATAGGACAGGCAATCAGCCCCAGCATTTT.

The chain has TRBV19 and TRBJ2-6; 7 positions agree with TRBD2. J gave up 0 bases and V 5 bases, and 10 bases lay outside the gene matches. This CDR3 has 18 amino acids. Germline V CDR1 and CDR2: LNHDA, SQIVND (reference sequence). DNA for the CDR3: TGTGCCAGTAGTTCCCTGGGCGGGAGTAACTCTGGGGCCAACGTCCTGACTTTC. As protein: CASSSLGGSNSGANVLTF.

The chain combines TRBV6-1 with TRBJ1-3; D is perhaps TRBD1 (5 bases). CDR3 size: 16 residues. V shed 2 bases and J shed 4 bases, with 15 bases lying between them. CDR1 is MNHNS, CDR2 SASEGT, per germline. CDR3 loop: CASSEPHKPGGNTIYF. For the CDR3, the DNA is TGTGCCAGCAGTGAACCCCACAAACCAGGGGGAAACACCATATATTTT.

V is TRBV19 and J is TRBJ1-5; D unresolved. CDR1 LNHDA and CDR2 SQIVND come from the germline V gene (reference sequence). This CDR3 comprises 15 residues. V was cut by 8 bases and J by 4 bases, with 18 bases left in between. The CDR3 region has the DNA TGTGCCAGTTCTAGTAGGTCAGGTCCTAATCAGCCCCAGCATTTT. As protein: CASSSRSGPNQPQHF.